This TCR beta chain was obtained from a study of blood T cell repertoires in COVID-19. Produced via immunoSEQ multiplex PCR; TCRdb's table is partial and in-frame only. The sample has approximately 200,000 clones, approximately 83% seen once; the top ten hold around 7%. The study recruited people aged roughly 18 to 100 years across roughly 23 US areas. Grouping used clinical history reported by participants in a survey and questionnaire. The germline V and J ends were trimmed by 7 bases and 5 bases, with 20 bases remaining between them. CDR3 length equals 15 residues. Germline V gives CDR1 SGHTS, CDR2 YDEGEE.

Sequencing used PBMCs or T cells enriched from blood (not recorded which). The clonotype was recovered from a man aged 40-55 years who had recovered from COVID-19. The rearrangement uses TRBV5-8 and TRBJ2-3, with a tentative D call TRBD1 (7 bases). The CDR3 reads CASRGTVVLGDTQYF. In DNA, the CDR3 is TGTGCCAGCCGCGGGACAGTCGTCCTAGGAGATACGCAGTATTTT.